Below are 22 T cell receptor beta chains sequenced from a single sample in a study of blood T cell repertoires in COVID-19. Libraries were prepared by immunoSEQ multiplex PCR; TCRdb keeps only in-frame clonotypes and omits some of them. The sample has approximately 200,000 clones, approximately 80% seen once. Sequencing input: PBMCs or T cells enriched from blood (not recorded which). These receptors were taken from a man in his 60s who had recovered from COVID-19.

J is TRBJ2-5 and V is TRBV13; D perhaps matches TRBD1 (6 bases). This CDR3 has 15 residues. Deletions cut 4 bases from V and 3 bases from J, with 15 bases between. CDR1 and CDR2 (germline): PRHDT, FYEKMQ (reference sequence). The CDR3 sequence is CASSWRTGLEETQYF. CDR3 bases: TGTGCCAGCAGCTGGAGAACAGGGTTGGAAGAGACCCAGTACTTC. The entire variable domain, with the rest obtained from reference TRBV13 and TRBJ2-5, is as follows: AAGVIQSPRHLIKEKRETATLKCYPIPRHDTVYWYQQGPGQDPQFLISFYEKMQSDKGSIPDRFSAQQFSDYHSELNMSSLELGDSALYFCASSWRTGLEETQYFGPGTRLLVL.

The genes are TRBV7-3 and TRBJ1-1; perhaps TRBD1 as D (6 bases). Germline CDR1 reads SGHTA; CDR2 reads FQGTGA. This CDR3 region has 13 residues. V gave up 5 bases and J gave up 5 bases, with 12 bases separating them. The CDR3, as DNA: TGTGCCAGCAGCCAACAGGGAGGGACTGAAGCTTTCTTT. This translates into CASSQQGGTEAFF.

The gene calls are TRBV6-4 and TRBJ1-5; weak D call: TRBD1 (6 bases). This CDR3 has 16 residues. The V end was cut by 0 bases, the J end by 5 bases, with 14 bases between. Germline CDR1 reads MRHNA; CDR2 reads SNTAGT. CDR3 sequence reads: CASSDSHNRVDQPQHF. CDR3 nucleotide sequence: TGTGCCAGCAGTGACTCGCACAACAGGGTTGATCAGCCCCAGCATTTT.

CDR3 nucleotide sequence: TGTGCCAGCAGCACGGGACTGCTTAGCAATCAGCCCCAGCATTTT. It encodes CASSTGLLSNQPQHF. The rearrangement links TRBV7-2 to TRBJ1-5, with D perhaps TRBD1 (5 bases). Between the trimmed V and J ends, which lost 5 bases and 0 bases, there was a span of 11 bases. Germline assignment: CDR1 SGHTA and CDR2 FQGNSA. CDR3 length: 15 residues.

The chain joins TRBV7-9 to TRBJ2-6; D is uncertain. The germline gives CDR1 SEHNR, CDR2 FQNEAQ (reference sequence). CDR3 size: 17 residues. With 0 bases removed from V and 0 bases from J, the gap between germline ends came to 9 bases. The CDR3: CASSLATRLSGANVLTF. CDR3 nucleotide sequence: TGTGCCAGCAGCTTAGCCACACGACTCTCTGGGGCCAACGTCCTGACTTTC.

The CDR3 loop is CASRLAGATGELFF. The CDR3 nucleotides are TGTGCCAGCAGGCTAGCGGGGGCCACCGGGGAGCTGTTTTTT. This sequence joins TRBV7-9 and TRBJ2-2; 10 bases agree with TRBD2. Germline V lookup: CDR1 SEHNR, CDR2 FQNEAQ (reference sequence). Trimming took 6 bases from V and 4 from J; bases not matched to a gene: 2. CDR3 size: 14 residues.

This clone was counted a few times. The chain is built from TRBV6-5 and TRBJ1-5; tentative D call: TRBD1 (5 bases). In germline, CDR1 is MNHEY, CDR2 SVGAGI. The CDR3 spans 13 residues. V was shortened by 7 bases and J by 5 bases, with 12 bases between the two germline ends. CDR3 protein: CASTAGRDQPQHF. CDR3 nucleotides: TGTGCCAGCACGGCAGGGAGGGATCAGCCCCAGCATTTT.

CDR3 amino acids: CASSLTQTVSGNTIYF. The CDR3 DNA follows: TGTGCCAGCAGCTTAACCCAGACAGTCTCTGGAAACACCATATATTTT. This chain links TRBV5-6 with TRBJ1-3, with D maybe TRBD1 (5 bases). Germline V gene lookup returns CDR1 SGHDT and CDR2 YYEEEE. The CDR3 covers 16 residues. V lost 2 bases to trimming and J lost 0 bases, with 12 bases between them.

This sequence joins TRBV4-3 and TRBJ2-1, with TRBD1 matching 7 bases. Germline CDR1 LGHNA, CDR2 YSLEER. V lost 6 bases and J lost 5; bases outside the gene matches: 10. The CDR3 spans 15 residues. The CDR3 protein is CASRVDRALNNEQFF. In DNA, the CDR3 is TGCGCCAGCAGGGTAGACAGGGCCCTAAACAATGAGCAGTTCTTC.

The chain combines TRBV5-1 with TRBJ2-7; perhaps TRBD1 as D (8 bases). There are 15 residues in the CDR3. Germline values: CDR1 SGHRS, CDR2 YFSETQ. With 3 bases removed from V and 2 bases from J, the gap between germline ends came to 15 bases. The CDR3 reads CASSSGGGGPYEQYF. DNA of the CDR3: TGCGCCAGCAGCTCAGGGGGCGGGGGACCCTACGAGCAGTACTTC.

The chain links TRBV11-2 to TRBJ2-3, with D possibly TRBD2 on 6 matching bases. V was cut by 5 bases and J by 4 bases, with 19 bases left in between. Germline CDR1 is SGHAT and CDR2 is FQNNGV. The CDR3 runs 16 residues. The CDR3 coding sequence is TGTGCCAGCAGCCCCTGGGGTAGCGGCCCTTCAGATACGCAGTATTTT. Translated: CASSPWGSGPSDTQYF.

J is TRBJ1-1 and V is TRBV25-1; 9 bases are a match to TRBD1. The junction had 6 bases not matched to a gene; V was cut back by 6 bases and J by 4 bases. From germline, CDR1 is MGHDK and CDR2 SYGVNS. CDR3 size: 14 residues. DNA for the CDR3: TGTGCCAGCAGGGGACAGGGTTTGATCACTGAAGCTTTCTTT. Translating gives CASRGQGLITEAFF.

V usage is TRBV7-2 and J usage is TRBJ2-5, with 9 bases that match TRBD2. With 2 bases clipped from V and 4 bases from J, the junction kept 5 bases outside the gene matches. Looked up from germline, CDR1 is SGHTA and CDR2 is FQGNSA. The CDR3 is 15 residues long. The CDR3 protein is CASSLLAGGRETQYF. In DNA, the CDR3 is TGTGCCAGCAGCTTACTCGCGGGAGGGCGAGAGACCCAGTACTTC.

Only a few counts were recorded for this clone. The chain has TRBV7-2 and TRBJ2-5, with a possible D match to TRBD1 (5 bases). The CDR3 sequence is 14 residues long. Germline V CDR1 and CDR2: SGHTA, FQGNSA. V was cut by 1 base and J by 5 bases, with 11 bases left in between. The CDR3 spells CASSLDPGSETQYF. In nucleotides, the CDR3 is TGTGCCAGCAGCTTAGATCCAGGGTCGGAGACCCAGTACTTC.

This clone was recorded only once. This chain joins TRBV15 and TRBJ1-2; 9 nucleotides match TRBD1. Per germline, CDR1 LNHNV and CDR2 YYDKDF (reference sequence). Losses at the gene ends were 1 base for V and 5 bases for J; bases not matched to a gene: 11. This CDR3 contains 17 residues. DNA for the CDR3: TGTGCCACCAGCAGAGGGGACAGGGTGTCTATGGAGTATGGCTACACCTTC. Encoded protein: CATSRGDRVSMEYGYTF. Full variable domain (missing parts from reference TRBV15 and TRBJ1-2): DAMVIQNPRYQVTQFGKPVTLSCSQTLNHNVMYWYQQKSSQAPKLLFHYYDKDFNNEADTPDNFQSRRPNTSFCFLDIRSPGLGDTAMYLCATSRGDRVSMEYGYTFGSGTRLTVV.

The chain links TRBV11-1 to TRBJ2-4; D not certain. V shed 1 base and J shed 2 bases, with 6 bases lying between them. CDR1 is SGHAT, CDR2 FQDESV, per germline (reference sequence). The CDR3 is 14 residues long. CDR3 protein: CASSLGATKNIQYF. CDR3 nucleotides: TGTGCCAGCAGCTTAGGGGCGACCAAAAACATTCAGTACTTC.

The chain couples TRBV4-1 to TRBJ1-4, with D unresolved. V lost 4 bases, J lost 0 bases, and 12 bases lay in between. Germline V gene data show CDR1 as MGHRA and CDR2 as YSYEKL. This CDR3 is 16 amino acids long. The CDR3 reads CASSRGEGTTNEKLFF. CDR3 DNA sequence: TGCGCCAGCAGCCGAGGCGAGGGAACAACTAATGAAAAACTGTTTTTT.

This clone was recorded only once. V and J are TRBV30 and TRBJ2-7; 8 bases agree with TRBD1. The length of the CDR3 is 12 residues. The trim removed 5 bases at V and 3 bases at J, leaving 3 bases unmatched. Looked up from germline, CDR1 is GTSNPN and CDR2 is SVGIG (reference sequence). The CDR3 loop reads CAWRTGYYEQYF. Written as DNA, the CDR3 is TGTGCCTGGCGGACAGGGTACTACGAGCAGTACTTC.

The chain links TRBV5-6 to TRBJ1-2; 7 nucleotides align to TRBD1. V dropped 4 bases and J dropped 1; count of bases not matched to a gene: 7. This CDR3 comprises 15 residues. Germline CDR1 SGHDT, CDR2 YYEEEE. CDR3 coding DNA: TGTGCCAGCAGCCCCGATGGACAGGATAACTATGGCTACACCTTC. Translating gives CASSPDGQDNYGYTF. The variable domain in full, with the rest retrieved from reference TRBV5-6 and TRBJ1-2, is DAGVTQSPTHLIKTRGQQVTLRCSPKSGHDTVSWYQQALGQGPQFIFQYYEEEERQRGNFPDRFSGHQFPNYSSELNVNALLLGDSALYLCASSPDGQDNYGYTFGSGTRLTVV.

This chain connects TRBV7-2 to TRBJ1-1, with D perhaps TRBD1 (5 bases). Germline CDR1 and CDR2: SGHTA and FQGNSA. The CDR3 has 14 amino acids. V was clipped by 5 bases and J by 0 bases, with 10 bases between them. The CDR3 here is CASSPTALNTEAFF. The CDR3 DNA reads TGTGCCAGCAGCCCGACAGCATTGAACACTGAAGCTTTCTTT.

The CDR3 region is CASSRSTDTQYF. CDR3 nucleotide sequence: TGTGCCAGCAGCCGGAGCACAGATACGCAGTATTTT. The genes are TRBV5-8 and TRBJ2-3; the D is unclear. The CDR3 spans 12 residues. Germline CDR1 SGHTS, CDR2 YDEGEE. V gave up 4 bases and J gave up 0 bases, with 3 bases separating them.

This clone was seen a handful of times. The CDR3 here is CASSWDTMNTEAFF. The CDR3 nucleotides read TGTGCCAGCTCATGGGACACGATGAACACTGAAGCTTTCTTT. The V call is TRBV18, the J call TRBJ1-1; perhaps TRBD1 as D (6 bases). The CDR3 is 14 amino acids. Trimming cost V 5 bases and J 0 bases, with 10 bases left between them. Germline CDR1 and CDR2: KGHSH and LQKENI.